Each of the 11 T cell receptor beta chains below was sequenced from the same sample in a study of glioma-infiltrating T cells after dendritic cell vaccination. Repertoires were generated with immunoSEQ multiplex PCR, while TCRdb's copy carries only in-frame clones and drops some. The repertoire holds about 90,000 clones, more than 75% seen once, with less than 3% in the top ten. The source material was blood, sampled before dendritic cell vaccination. Receptors originate from a human donor with glioblastoma.

V gene TRBV27 combines with J gene TRBJ1-5; 7 nucleotides align to TRBD1. The CDR3 is made up of 14 amino acids. Germline V gives CDR1 MNHEY, CDR2 SMNVEV (reference sequence). Unmatched junction bases numbered 6, after V lost 1 base and J lost 9 bases. The CDR3 sequence is CASSLLTGSGPQHF. The DNA of the CDR3 is TGTGCCAGCAGTTTATTGACAGGGTCTGGGCCCCAGCATTTT.

CDR3 sequence: CSVEQSGGTEAFF. CDR3 DNA: TGCAGCGTTGAACAGTCAGGGGGCACTGAAGCTTTCTTT. The chain carries TRBV29-1 and TRBJ1-1; TRBD1 matches 7 bases. The V gene's germline CDR1 is SQVTM and CDR2 ANQGSEA. The CDR3 has 13 residues. The trim removed 2 bases at V and 4 bases at J, leaving 4 bases unmatched.

This chain uses TRBV9 with TRBJ1-2, with D possibly TRBD1 on 5 matching bases. The germline CDR1 and CDR2 sequences are SGDLS and YYNGEE. This CDR3 has 14 amino acids. Trimming cost V 0 bases and J 3 bases, with 9 bases left between them. The CDR3 sequence is CASSVGVGDYGYTF. CDR3 coding DNA: TGTGCCAGCAGCGTAGGAGTAGGGGACTATGGCTACACCTTC.

The chain combines TRBV18 with TRBJ2-2, with 7 bases that match TRBD1. CDR1 and CDR2 (germline): KGHSH, LQKENI. With V trimmed by 2 bases and J by 5 bases, 8 bases remained unmatched. CDR3 length equals 16 residues. CDR3 sequence: CASSPDTGVSTGELFF. The CDR3 bases are TGTGCCAGCTCACCAGATACAGGGGTTTCTACCGGGGAGCTGTTTTTT.

The gene calls are TRBV11-3 and TRBJ2-4; 9 bases map to TRBD1. The germline gives CDR1 SGHNT, CDR2 YENEEA. The CDR3 runs to 13 residues. The V gene end was trimmed by 7 bases and the J gene end by 6 bases; junction bases not matched to a gene: 4. CDR3 region: CASTSGQGNIQYF. DNA for the CDR3: TGTGCCAGCACCTCGGGACAGGGAAACATTCAGTACTTC.

The rearrangement uses TRBV7-9 and TRBJ1-2; 8 nucleotides match TRBD1. The junction had 4 bases not matched to a gene; V was cut back by 7 bases and J by 3 bases. This CDR3 has 13 amino acids. Germline CDR1 and CDR2: SEHNR and FQNEAQ (reference sequence). The CDR3 DNA sequence: TGTGCCAGCACGATGACAGGGGACTATGGCTACACCTTC. The encoded protein is CASTMTGDYGYTF. Full variable domain (remainder filled in from reference TRBV7-9 and TRBJ1-2): DTGVSQNPRHKITKRGQNVTFRCDPISEHNRLYWYRQTLGQGPEFLTYFQNEAQLEKSRLLSDRFSAERPKGSFSTLEIQRTEQGDSAMYLCASTMTGDYGYTFGSGTRLTVV.

The chain uses TRBV11-2 and TRBJ2-7; D is undetermined. Germline CDR1 is SGHAT and CDR2 is FQNNGV. V lost 5 bases and J 7 bases, leaving 9 bases between the germline ends. The CDR3 covers 11 residues. CDR3 residues: CASSPKREQYF. The CDR3 nucleotides are TGTGCCAGCAGCCCAAAACGGGAGCAGTACTTC.

This clone appeared a few times. The genes are TRBV6-4 and TRBJ2-2, with 9 bases fitting TRBD2. Germline CDR1 is MRHNA and CDR2 is SNTAGT. J lost 4 bases, V lost 4 bases, and 1 base had no gene match. There are 14 residues in the CDR3. Here the CDR3 reads CASSGGLATGELFF. CDR3 DNA sequence: TGTGCCAGCAGTGGGGGACTAGCCACCGGGGAGCTGTTTTTT.

V and J are TRBV27 and TRBJ2-7; TRBD2 matches at 10 bases. Germline-derived CDR1 and CDR2 are MNHEY and SMNVEV (reference sequence). This CDR3 has 15 amino acids. After removal of 1 base from V and 5 bases from J, the junction contained 5 bases not matched to a gene. CDR3 bases: TGTGCCAGCAGTTTATGGGTAGCGGGAGGAGACGAGCAGTACTTC. Amino acid sequence: CASSLWVAGGDEQYF.

The sample holds one count of this clone. The chain joins TRBV11-1 to TRBJ2-7, with 7 bases lining up with TRBD1. Trimming cost V 3 bases and J 2 bases; bases outside gene matches: 4. The CDR3 runs 14 residues. Germline V gene sequence: CDR1 SGHAT, CDR2 FQDESV (reference sequence). The CDR3 protein is CASSFQGDAYEQYF. DNA of the CDR3: TGTGCCAGCAGCTTCCAGGGGGACGCCTACGAGCAGTACTTC.

The chain recombines TRBV2 with TRBJ2-1; TRBD2 matches 9 bases. The V gene's germline CDR1 is SNHLY and CDR2 FYNNEI. The ends lost 3 bases at V and 1 base at J; junction bases unmatched: 4. The CDR3 runs to 16 residues. CDR3 bases: TGTGCCAGCAGTGACCCTAGCGGGGAATCCTACAATGAGCAGTTCTTC. It yields the protein CASSDPSGESYNEQFF.